This TCR beta chain was recorded in a study of response to subunit inactivated influenza vaccine. TCRdb reprocessed the RT-PCR reads with MiXCR, giving one entry per CDR3 protein. The sample contains more than 700,000 distinct CDR3 sequences, around 21% of which appear only once. In this sample, this clonotype turned up a few times. Germline CDR1 and CDR2: MNHEY and SMNVEV (reference sequence). This CDR3 contains 13 residues. Trimming pared 4 bases from V and 9 bases from J, leaving 16 bases between. The sequenced sample was PBMCs from blood, obtained more than 4 days after vaccination. The receptor was isolated from a man aged 50 to 60 who received an inactivated influenza vaccine. The chain combines TRBV27 with TRBJ2-7, with a possible D match to TRBD1 (8 bases). The CDR3 DNA reads TGTGCCAGCAGTTCTAACAGGGGGGGAGGGCAGTACTTC. It yields the protein CASSSNRGGGQYF.